The 27 T cell receptor beta chains given below trace back to one sample, sequenced in a study of blood T cell repertoires in COVID-19. Clones were read by immunoSEQ multiplex PCR, and TCRdb kept only the in-frame ones, dropping some. The sample consists of around 180,000 clones, roughly 77% of them appearing once. Sequenced: peripheral blood. The origin of the receptors is an elderly woman with COVID-19, enrolled during active disease.

The chain couples TRBV5-1 to TRBJ2-7, with D perhaps TRBD1 (5 bases). V shed 3 bases and J shed 4 bases, with 17 bases lying between them. CDR1 SGHRS and CDR2 YFSETQ come from the germline V gene. The CDR3 is made up of 15 amino acids. Here the CDR3 DNA reads TGCGCCAGCAGCTCTCAGGGATTGACGAGGTACGAGCAGTACTTC. Translated: CASSSQGLTRYEQYF. Based on the CDR3 plus reference TRBV5-1 and TRBJ2-7, the full variable domain is KAGVTQTPRYLIKTRGQQVTLSCSPISGHRSVSWYQQTPGQGLQFLFEYFSETQRNKGNFPGRFSGRQFSNSRSEMNVSTLELGDSALYLCASSSQGLTRYEQYFGPGTRLTVT.

This chain links TRBV21-1 with TRBJ2-5; the table calls TRBD1, which could not be checked here. TRBV21-1 is termed a pseudogene. This CDR3 comprises 14 residues. CDR3 in DNA: TGTGCCAGCCCAGGTGGTGAGGGGGAAGAGACCCAGTACTTC. Amino acids: CASPGGEGEETQYF.

The chain joins TRBV28 to TRBJ2-5, with TRBD2 identical over 15 bases. Losses at the gene ends were 4 bases for V and 2 bases for J; bases not matched to a gene: 5. The CDR3 spans 17 residues. The germline CDR1 and CDR2 sequences are MDHEN and SYDVKM. CDR3 sequence reads: CASSSPGLAGGQETQYF. CDR3 nucleotide sequence: TGTGCCAGCAGTTCACCGGGACTAGCGGGAGGTCAAGAGACCCAGTACTTC.

As for this clone: Relative to the germline gene, one junction end is altered; a read error may explain this. CDR3 residues: CASSSETGREPSF. Here the CDR3 DNA reads TGTGCCAGCAGCTCGGAAACAGGGCGGGAGCCTAGCTTC. The chain links TRBV7-2 to TRBJ2-4; a weak D match, TRBD2 (7 bases). The CDR3 totals 13 residues. CDR1 SGHTA and CDR2 FQGNSA come from the germline V gene. The full variable domain, completed using reference TRBV7-2 and TRBJ2-4, is GAGVSQSPSNKVTEKGKDVELRCDPISGHTALYWYRQSLGQGLEFLIYFQGNSAPDKSGLPSDRFSAERTGGSVSTLTIQRTQQEDSAVYLCASSSETGREPSFGAGTRLSVL.

This chain connects TRBV10-3 to TRBJ1-1; 8 bases are a match to TRBD1. Germline V gene data show CDR1 as ENHRY and CDR2 as SYGVKD. V lost 10 bases, J lost 5 bases, and 12 bases stayed unmatched. The CDR3 length is 14 residues. The CDR3 spells CATLPGQGGTEAFF. The CDR3, as DNA: TGTGCCACCCTGCCAGGACAGGGTGGAACTGAAGCTTTCTTT.

The chain links TRBV18 to TRBJ2-7, with 8 bases matching TRBD2. CDR3 length: 15 residues. Unmatched junction bases numbered 6, after V lost 2 bases and J lost 3 bases. Germline CDR1 KGHSH, CDR2 LQKENI. The CDR3 sequence is CASSPFSGTFYEQYF. The CDR3 nucleotides read TGTGCCAGCTCACCATTTAGCGGGACCTTCTACGAGCAGTACTTC.

This clone was recorded only once. V and J are TRBV6-1 and TRBJ1-3; D unresolved. The V gene's germline CDR1 is MNHNS and CDR2 SASEGT. Trimming took off 3 bases at V and 0 bases at J, with 9 bases between the two ends. This CDR3 comprises 15 residues. The CDR3 here is CASSDPTDSGNTIYF. CDR3 sequence (DNA): TGTGCCAGCAGTGATCCAACAGACTCTGGAAACACCATATATTTT.

The chain combines TRBV19 with TRBJ2-1; 9 nucleotides align to TRBD2. V dropped 7 bases and J dropped 5; count of bases not matched to a gene: 9. From germline, CDR1 is LNHDA and CDR2 SQIVND (reference sequence). The CDR3 has 15 residues. The CDR3 sequence: CASTMSAGGHNEQFF. For the CDR3, the DNA is TGTGCCAGTACCATGTCAGCGGGAGGACACAATGAGCAGTTCTTC.

The J gene is TRBJ1-2, the V gene TRBV29-1, with D maybe TRBD1 (5 bases). With 2 bases removed from V and 0 bases from J, the gap between germline ends came to 16 bases. CDR3 length: 16 amino acids. The V gene's germline CDR1 is SQVTM and CDR2 ANQGSEA. In DNA, the CDR3 is TGCAGCGTTGAATTGGCGGCAGGGAGGTCTAACTATGGCTACACCTTC. It codes for CSVELAAGRSNYGYTF.

The DNA for the CDR3 is TGTGCCAGCAGCTTAGCACTAGCGGGAGGGGAGACCCAGTACTTC. This gives the protein CASSLALAGGETQYF. The J gene is TRBJ2-5, the V gene TRBV7-9, with 13 positions matching TRBD2. The J segment lost 5 bases and the V segment lost 0 bases, leaving 0 bases of the junction unmatched. This CDR3 is built from 15 residues. Germline loops: CDR1 SEHNR, CDR2 FQNEAQ (reference sequence).

V is TRBV7-8 and J is TRBJ2-5; weak D call: TRBD2 (6 bases). Germline V gene lookup returns CDR1 SGHVS and CDR2 FQNEAQ. This CDR3 contains 14 residues. Between the trimmed V and J ends, which lost 1 base and 8 bases, there was a span of 14 bases. CDR3 coding DNA: TGTGCCAGCAGCTTAGACGGGGGAAGGGTAACCCAGTACTTC. Encoded protein: CASSLDGGRVTQYF.

This chain joins TRBV20-1 and TRBJ1-6, with TRBD1 matching over 9 bases. CDR3 size: 15 residues. Unmatched junction bases numbered 9, after V lost 3 bases and J lost 9 bases. Germline CDR1 reads DFQATT; CDR2 reads SNEGSKA (reference sequence). This CDR3 reads CSASTPTGGGSPLHF. The CDR3 DNA reads TGCAGTGCTAGTACCCCAACAGGGGGCGGTTCACCCCTCCACTTT.

J is TRBJ2-7 and V is TRBV6-2 or TRBV6-3, with TRBD1 matching over 9 bases. Germline CDR1 reads MNHEY; CDR2 reads SVGEGT. The CDR3 extends over 15 amino acids. The junction had 11 bases not matched to a gene; V was cut back by 5 bases and J by 6 bases. The CDR3 nucleotides read TGTGCCAGCAGTAACCCCCGGGACAGGGTCGTCGAGCAGTACTTC. This sequence encodes CASSNPRDRVVEQYF.

As for this clone: Other nucleotide sequences in the sample specify the same CDR3. The rearrangement uses TRBV6-5 and TRBJ1-2, with TRBD1 matching 9 bases. Unmatched junction bases numbered 5, after V lost 6 bases and J lost 3 bases. Germline V gene data show CDR1 as MNHEY and CDR2 as SVGAGI. This CDR3 has 14 amino acids. CDR3 sequence (DNA): TGTGCCAGCAGCCTACAGGGGGCGGACTATGGCTACACCTTC. This codes for CASSLQGADYGYTF.

The rearrangement links TRBV15 to TRBJ2-6; D might be TRBD1 (6 bases). V dropped 5 bases and J dropped 1 base, with 9 bases sitting between them. Germline V gene sequence: CDR1 LNHNV, CDR2 YYDKDF (reference sequence). The CDR3 contains 15 residues. The chain's CDR3 is CATSSRGSGANVLTF. In nucleotides, the CDR3 is TGTGCCACCAGCTCCAGGGGTTCTGGGGCCAACGTCCTGACTTTC.

The chain is built from TRBV2 and TRBJ2-7; 7 bases fit TRBD1. The CDR3 has 13 amino acids. Germline assignment: CDR1 SNHLY and CDR2 FYNNEI. V shed 7 bases, J shed 2 bases, and the junction held 5 bases outside the gene matches. The CDR3 DNA reads TGTGCCAGCAACCGGGACAGAGCCTACGAGCAGTACTTC. Translation: CASNRDRAYEQYF.

The V call is TRBV2, the J call TRBJ1-2; 11 bases fit TRBD1. This CDR3 spans 14 amino acids. After removal of 6 bases from V and 2 bases from J, the junction contained 2 bases not matched to a gene. From germline, CDR1 is SNHLY and CDR2 FYNNEI. The CDR3 DNA reads TGTGCCAGCAGCCGGGACAGGGGGAACTATGGCTACACCTTC. It is translated as CASSRDRGNYGYTF.

V gene TRBV2 combines with J gene TRBJ2-1, with D possibly matching TRBD2 (6 bases). V dropped 6 bases and J dropped 9 bases, with 12 bases sitting between them. The length of the CDR3 is 12 residues. The germline CDR1 and CDR2 sequences are SNHLY and FYNNEI. Written as DNA, the CDR3 is TGTGCCAGCAGGGGGACTGTTTCTGAGCAGTTCTTC. As protein: CASRGTVSEQFF.

V usage is TRBV4-3 and J usage is TRBJ2-3, with 8 bases that match TRBD1. Germline V CDR1 and CDR2: LGHNA, YSLEER. The CDR3 runs 17 residues. The junction had 6 bases not matched to a gene; V was cut back by 0 bases and J by 1 base. In nucleotides, the CDR3 is TGCGCCAGCAGCCAAGACCCAGGGGGCTTTGGCACAGATACGCAGTATTTT. Translating it yields CASSQDPGGFGTDTQYF.

The CDR3 DNA reads TGTGCCAGCAGCTCCCAGACAGGTGTGCAGCCCCAGCATTTT. This sequence encodes CASSSQTGVQPQHF. V usage is TRBV7-2 and J usage is TRBJ1-5; a weak D match, TRBD1 (6 bases). The CDR3 sequence is 14 residues long. The germline V gene encodes CDR1 SGHTA and CDR2 FQGNSA. The V gene lost 4 bases and the J gene lost 7 bases, with 14 bases spanning the gap.

This clone appeared many times. The CDR3 is CASSQLGTSGSEQYF. The CDR3 coding sequence is TGTGCCAGCAGCCAACTCGGGACTAGCGGGAGCGAGCAGTACTTC. This chain connects TRBV3-1 (or the pseudogene TRBV3-2) to TRBJ2-7, with TRBD2 matching 14 bases. Per the germline V gene, CDR1 is LGHDT and CDR2 is YNNKEL (reference sequence). The CDR3 runs 15 residues. The J segment lost 6 bases and the V segment lost 2 bases, leaving 3 bases of the junction unmatched.

The chain combines TRBV27 with TRBJ2-2; 7 positions match TRBD1. The V gene's germline CDR1 is MNHEY and CDR2 SMNVEV (reference sequence). Trimming at V came to 8 bases and at J to 7 bases, leaving 16 bases not matched to a gene. The CDR3 consists of 16 residues. The DNA for the CDR3 is TGTGCCAGCGCGATAGCCGGGACAGTAGACTACGGGGAGCTGTTTTTT. Translating gives CASAIAGTVDYGELFF.

This clone was detected only once. V and J are TRBV5-1 and TRBJ1-2; possibly TRBD1 for D (5 bases). Trimming removed 3 bases at V and 4 bases at J, with 16 bases between. The CDR3 has 15 residues. Germline V lookup: CDR1 SGHRS, CDR2 YFSETQ. CDR3 amino acids: CASSSGGTVSYGYTF. DNA of the CDR3: TGCGCCAGCAGCTCCGGGGGGACCGTTAGCTATGGCTACACCTTC. Full variable domain (outside the CDR3, taken from reference TRBV5-1 and TRBJ1-2): KAGVTQTPRYLIKTRGQQVTLSCSPISGHRSVSWYQQTPGQGLQFLFEYFSETQRNKGNFPGRFSGRQFSNSRSEMNVSTLELGDSALYLCASSSGGTVSYGYTFGSGTRLTVV.

The V gene is TRBV4-1, the J gene TRBJ2-7; TRBD2 aligns across 7 bases. CDR1 and CDR2 (germline): MGHRA, YSYEKL. V trimming: 4 bases; J trimming: 4 bases; junction bases outside the gene matches: 7. CDR3 size: 14 residues. The CDR3 region has the DNA TGCGCCAGCAGCCTCTGGGGGGGAGGTTACGAGCAGTACTTC. It yields the protein CASSLWGGGYEQYF.

The chain has TRBV7-2 and TRBJ2-3; possibly TRBD2 for D (7 bases). This CDR3 contains 17 residues. V was pared by 5 bases and J by 4 bases, with 22 bases between. Germline V gene sequence: CDR1 SGHTA, CDR2 FQGNSA. CDR3 sequence (DNA): TGTGCCAGCAGCGGGGGGCTAGGACTAGAGTTACCAGATACGCAGTATTTT. As protein: CASSGGLGLELPDTQYF. The entire variable domain, with the rest obtained from reference TRBV7-2 and TRBJ2-3, is as follows: GAGVSQSPSNKVTEKGKDVELRCDPISGHTALYWYRQSLGQGLEFLIYFQGNSAPDKSGLPSDRFSAERTGGSVSTLTIQRTQQEDSAVYLCASSGGLGLELPDTQYFGPGTRLTVL.

The chain joins TRBV7-2 to TRBJ1-6; TRBD1 might be the D (6 bases). Germline values: CDR1 SGHTA, CDR2 FQGNSA. The CDR3 is 16 residues long. V lost 7 bases and J lost 0, with 13 bases in between. CDR3 coding DNA: TGTGCCAGCAACCTGGACAGTGGCTCCTATAATTCACCCCTCCACTTT. Protein product: CASNLDSGSYNSPLHF. Full variable domain (missing parts from reference TRBV7-2 and TRBJ1-6): GAGVSQSPSNKVTEKGKDVELRCDPISGHTALYWYRQSLGQGLEFLIYFQGNSAPDKSGLPSDRFSAERTGGSVSTLTIQRTQQEDSAVYLCASNLDSGSYNSPLHFGNGTRLTVT.

The J gene is TRBJ1-3, the V gene TRBV5-4; 8 nucleotides agree with TRBD1. The germline V gene has CDR1 SGHNT and CDR2 YYREEE (reference sequence). The V and J ends lost 4 bases and 7 bases, in that order; junction bases with no gene match: 7. CDR3 length: 14 residues. CDR3 in amino acids: CASSQDRVTNTIYF. Written as DNA, the CDR3 is TGTGCCAGCAGCCAGGACAGGGTGACTAACACCATATATTTT.